A single T cell receptor (beta chain) is shown here with its context. Trimming cost V 1 base and J 7 bases, with 9 bases left between them. Germline lookup yields CDR1 SGHDT and CDR2 YYEEEE. CDR3 length: 12 amino acids. As originally analysed: It was from reference gene primer amplification that nucleated cell counts were estimated. Assay: immunoSEQ multiplex PCR; the TCRdb copy retains only in-frame clones and omits some. V, J and clone size are those of that table, while D and trimming were read from the DNA. The table records roughly 11,000 clones, about two thirds of them present only once. These data come from a study of blood T cell repertoires in COVID-19. At the level of the study: Samples taken during acute and convalescent COVID-19 were collected in the United States, Italy and Spain. PBMCs, B-cell-depleted T cells, or T cells provided the cDNA or gDNA that made up the material.

The Seattle patients, enrolled during active infection, were followed longitudinally. The genes are TRBV5-6 and TRBJ2-7, with D possibly being TRBD2 (6 bases). Source material: peripheral blood. The sequence came from a man between 60 and 75 years old with COVID-19, enrolled during active disease. This CDR3 is CASSLSGREQYF. CDR3 DNA sequence: TGTGCCAGCAGCTTGTCTGGGAGGGAGCAGTACTTC. Full variable domain (missing parts from reference TRBV5-6 and TRBJ2-7): DAGVTQSPTHLIKTRGQQVTLRCSPKSGHDTVSWYQQALGQGPQFIFQYYEEEERQRGNFPDRFSGHQFPNYSSELNVNALLLGDSALYLCASSLSGREQYFGPGTRLTVT.